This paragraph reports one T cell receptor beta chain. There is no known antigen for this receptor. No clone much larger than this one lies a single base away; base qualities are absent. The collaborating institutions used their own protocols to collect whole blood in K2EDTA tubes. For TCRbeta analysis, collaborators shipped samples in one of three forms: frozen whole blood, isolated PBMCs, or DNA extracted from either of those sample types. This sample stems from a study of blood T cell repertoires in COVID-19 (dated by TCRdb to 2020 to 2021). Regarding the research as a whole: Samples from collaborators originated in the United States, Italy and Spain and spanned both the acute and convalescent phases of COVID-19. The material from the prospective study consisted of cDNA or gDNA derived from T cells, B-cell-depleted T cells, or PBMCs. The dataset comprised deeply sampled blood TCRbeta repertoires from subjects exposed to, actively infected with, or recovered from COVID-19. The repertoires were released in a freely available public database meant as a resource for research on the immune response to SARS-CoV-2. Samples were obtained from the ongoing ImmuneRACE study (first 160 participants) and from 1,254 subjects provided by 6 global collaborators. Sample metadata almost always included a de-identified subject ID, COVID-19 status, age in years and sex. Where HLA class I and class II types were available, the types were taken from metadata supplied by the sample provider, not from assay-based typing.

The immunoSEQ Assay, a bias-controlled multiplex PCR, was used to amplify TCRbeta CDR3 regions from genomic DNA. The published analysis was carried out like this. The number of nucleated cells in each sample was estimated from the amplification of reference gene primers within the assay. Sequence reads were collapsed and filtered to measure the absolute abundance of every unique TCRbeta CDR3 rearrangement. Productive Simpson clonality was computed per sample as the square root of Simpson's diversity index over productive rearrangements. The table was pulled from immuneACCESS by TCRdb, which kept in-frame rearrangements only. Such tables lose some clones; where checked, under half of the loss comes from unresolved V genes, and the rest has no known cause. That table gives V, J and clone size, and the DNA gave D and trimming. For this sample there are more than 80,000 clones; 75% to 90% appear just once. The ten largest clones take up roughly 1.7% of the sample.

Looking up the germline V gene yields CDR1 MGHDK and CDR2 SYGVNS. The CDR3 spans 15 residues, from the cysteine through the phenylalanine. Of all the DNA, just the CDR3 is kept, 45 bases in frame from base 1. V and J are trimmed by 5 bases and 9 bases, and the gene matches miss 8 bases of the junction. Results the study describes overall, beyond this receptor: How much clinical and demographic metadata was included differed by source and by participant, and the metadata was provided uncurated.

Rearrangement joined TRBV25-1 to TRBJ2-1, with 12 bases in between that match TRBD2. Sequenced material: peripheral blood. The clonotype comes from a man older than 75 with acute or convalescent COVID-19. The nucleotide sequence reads TGTGCCAGCAGTAGTGGACTAGCGGGAATCAGTGAGCAGTTCTTC. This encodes CASSSGLAGISEQFF.